This section outlines one T cell receptor beta chain sequence together with its context. Its target is not known. Those donating, healthy Caucasian individuals from Russia, were aged roughly 6 to 95. Staff drew about 10 milliliters of peripheral blood from each donor. The germline CDR1 and CDR2 sequences are MNHEY and SVGEGT. Unmatched junction bases numbered 4, after V lost 5 bases and J lost 10 bases. The CDR3 runs 13 residues. The data stem from a study of blood T cells in healthy people across ages. The authors ran a second PCR of 7 to 11 cycles using a sample-barcoded 5' primer and a J-beta primer mix. Unique molecular identifiers of 12 random nucleotides labeled each cDNA. TCRdb called the 5' RACE reads again in MiXCR, with one record for every CDR3 protein. The table lists roughly 2 million distinct CDR3 sequences, 49% of them singletons. Study-wide results and caveats: It was the long-lived donors that had more naive CD4+ cells and higher diversity than aged donors.

The sample consisted of blood. The chain has TRBV6-2 or TRBV6-3 and TRBJ2-1; TRBD2 matches at 11 bases. The clonotype originates from a middle-aged woman in good health. This CDR3 is CASSDRLAGEQFF. The CDR3 bases are TGTGCCAGCAGTGACAGACTAGCGGGGGAGCAGTTCTTC.